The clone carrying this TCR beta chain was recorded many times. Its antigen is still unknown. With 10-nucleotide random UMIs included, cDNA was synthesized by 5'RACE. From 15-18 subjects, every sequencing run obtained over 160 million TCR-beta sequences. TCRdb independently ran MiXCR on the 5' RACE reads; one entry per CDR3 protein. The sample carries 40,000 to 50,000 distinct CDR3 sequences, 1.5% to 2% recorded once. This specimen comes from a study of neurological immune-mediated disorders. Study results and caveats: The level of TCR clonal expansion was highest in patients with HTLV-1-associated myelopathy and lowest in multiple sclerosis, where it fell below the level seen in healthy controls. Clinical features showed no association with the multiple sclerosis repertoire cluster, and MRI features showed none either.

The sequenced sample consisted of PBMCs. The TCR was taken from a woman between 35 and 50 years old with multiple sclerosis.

The CDR3 DNA sequence: TGCAGTGCCGGACAGGGGGCAAGTAGCAATCAGCCCCAGCATTTT. The encoded protein is CSAGQGASSNQPQHF. The genes are TRBV20-1 and TRBJ1-5; 11 bases are a match to TRBD1. The CDR3 sequence is 15 residues long. V lost 6 bases, J lost 0 bases, and 4 bases stayed unmatched. Germline CDR1 DFQATT, CDR2 SNEGSKA (reference sequence).